This TCR beta chain was found in a study of cytomegalovirus exposure and HLA in healthy donors. Study results and limitations: The analysis excluded some indistinguishable V segments, including TRBV6-2 and TRBV6-3.

PCR involved 60 Vbeta and 13 Jbeta primers. Assay: immunoSEQ multiplex PCR; the TCRdb copy retains only in-frame clones and omits some. The data show roughly 170,000 clones, 77% seen once. With regard to this clone: Its target is unknown.

Germline CDR1 reads GTSNPN; CDR2 reads SVGIG (reference sequence). The CDR3 is made up of 13 amino acids. Trimming pared 5 bases from V and 7 bases from J, leaving 17 bases between. The TCR comes from a woman aged 30 to 39 in good health and CMV-seronegative. Sequenced: PBMCs. The chain links TRBV30 to TRBJ1-1; D perhaps matches TRBD1 (5 bases). The CDR3 here is CAWLSGGTGEAFF. For the CDR3, the DNA is TGTGCCTGGTTATCGGGGGGAACAGGTGAAGCTTTCTTT.